The 21 T cell receptor beta chains below all came from one sample that was sequenced in a study of T cell responses to AZD1222 COVID-19 vaccine. Profiling relied on immunoSEQ multiplex PCR, and the TCRdb table lists in-frame clones only, not all of them. The table shows about 97,000 clones, with about nine tenths occurring only once. This specimen was peripheral blood, taken on day 0 of AZD1222 vaccination. The source of these receptors is an adult in good health.

The V gene is TRBV6-4, the J gene TRBJ1-1, with 8 bases that match TRBD1. There are 15 residues in the CDR3. From germline, CDR1 is MRHNA and CDR2 SNTAGT. V gave up 2 bases and J gave up 4 bases; unmatched junction bases: 6. Here the CDR3 DNA reads TGTGCCAGCAGTGACGGCAGGGGGCCGTCCACTGAAGCTTTCTTT. It codes for CASSDGRGPSTEAFF.

The chain employs TRBV10-3 and TRBJ2-3; TRBD1 matches at 8 bases. V dropped 8 bases and J dropped 7; count of bases not matched to a gene: 8. Germline V gives CDR1 ENHRY, CDR2 SYGVKD. CDR3 size: 13 residues. The CDR3 DNA reads as TGTGCCATCTCCGGACAGGGAGAGAATACGCAGTATTTT. Protein product: CAISGQGENTQYF.

The chain has TRBV5-1 and TRBJ2-7, with no clear D. Per the germline V gene, CDR1 is SGHRS and CDR2 is YFSETQ. The V and J ends lost 0 bases and 0 bases respectively, with 7 bases between them. The CDR3 totals 14 residues. CDR3 residues: CASSLDTHSYEQYF. For the CDR3, the DNA is TGCGCCAGCAGCTTGGACACTCACTCCTACGAGCAGTACTTC.

The chain employs TRBV4-3 and TRBJ1-1; D unclear. Germline V gene data show CDR1 as LGHNA and CDR2 as YSLEER. V gave up 1 base and J gave up 1 base, with 10 bases separating them. The CDR3 runs 15 residues. CDR3 region: CASSQVPQPNTEAFF. As DNA, the CDR3 is TGCGCCAGCAGCCAAGTCCCTCAACCGAACACTGAAGCTTTCTTT.

The chain combines TRBV19 with TRBJ1-1; no clear D gene. CDR1 is LNHDA and CDR2 is SQIVND in the germline V gene (reference sequence). This CDR3 has 16 residues. The germline V and J ends were trimmed by 4 bases and 0 bases, with 15 bases remaining between them. This CDR3 is CASSKGTALMNTEAFF. The CDR3 DNA follows: TGTGCCAGTAGTAAAGGAACAGCTCTAATGAACACTGAAGCTTTCTTT. Using reference TRBV19 and TRBJ1-1 for the parts outside the CDR3, the full variable domain is DGGITQSPKYLFRKEGQNVTLSCEQNLNHDAMYWYRQDPGQGLRLIYYSQIVNDFQKGDIAEGYSVSREKKESFPLTVTSAQKNPTAFYLCASSKGTALMNTEAFFGQGTRLTVV.

V usage is TRBV2 and J usage is TRBJ2-1; 14 bases align to TRBD2. The J segment lost 9 bases and the V segment lost 7 bases, leaving 5 bases of the junction unmatched. CDR3 length: 14 amino acids. Germline CDR1 reads SNHLY; CDR2 reads FYNNEI. The CDR3, as DNA: TGTGCCAGCATAGGGACTAGCGGGAGAGGTGAGCAGTTCTTC. Translating it yields CASIGTSGRGEQFF. The full variable domain, its missing parts supplied by reference TRBV2 and TRBJ2-1, is EPEVTQTPSHQVTQMGQEVILRCVPISNHLYFYWYRQILGQKVEFLVSFYNNEISEKSEIFDDQFSVERPDGSNFTLKIRSTKLEDSAMYFCASIGTSGRGEQFFGPGTRLTVL.

This clone has only a few counts. V is TRBV10-1 and J is TRBJ1-5, with D possibly TRBD1 on 5 matching bases. CDR1 WNHNN and CDR2 SYGVQD come from the germline V gene (reference sequence). CDR3 length: 17 amino acids. V was pared by 8 bases and J by 2 bases, with 22 bases between. CDR3 nucleotides: TGCGCCAGCCCGGGACCTATATTCATTTGGGGCAATCAGCCCCAGCATTTT. Protein sequence: CASPGPIFIWGNQPQHF.

This chain joins TRBV5-1 and TRBJ2-7; the match to TRBD1 covers 8 bases. The junction had 7 bases not matched to a gene; V was cut back by 4 bases and J by 1 base. The CDR3 runs to 15 residues. The V gene's germline CDR1 is SGHRS and CDR2 YFSETQ. The CDR3 region has the DNA TGCGCCAGCAGCATTCCCCGGGACAGGTCCTACGAGCAGTACTTC. Translated: CASSIPRDRSYEQYF. Filled out from reference TRBV5-1 and TRBJ2-7, the complete variable domain reads KAGVTQTPRYLIKTRGQQVTLSCSPISGHRSVSWYQQTPGQGLQFLFEYFSETQRNKGNFPGRFSGRQFSNSRSEMNVSTLELGDSALYLCASSIPRDRSYEQYFGPGTRLTVT.

V is TRBV12-3 or TRBV12-4 and J is TRBJ2-7; D unresolved. V shed 5 bases and J shed 5 bases, with 13 bases lying between them. The CDR3 consists of 13 residues. The CDR3: CASSPRLYDEQYF. CDR3 DNA sequence: TGTGCCAGCAGTCCACGACTGTACGACGAGCAGTACTTC.

This clone has a single count. The chain combines TRBV19 with TRBJ2-2, with 9 bases lining up with TRBD2. V lost 8 bases, J lost 1 base, and 11 bases stayed unmatched. The CDR3 consists of 17 residues. Germline V CDR1 and CDR2: LNHDA, SQIVND (reference sequence). CDR3 residues: CASRPLLSGGNTGELFF. In nucleotides, the CDR3 is TGTGCCAGTCGGCCGCTCCTTAGCGGGGGGAACACCGGGGAGCTGTTTTTT.

V gene TRBV7-2 combines with J gene TRBJ1-3; unclear D gene. V lost 6 bases to trimming and J lost 2 bases, with 14 bases between them. The germline V gene has CDR1 SGHTA and CDR2 FQGNSA. CDR3 length: 15 residues. This CDR3 reads CASSRNRLPGNTIYF. The CDR3 DNA sequence: TGTGCCAGCAGTCGAAACCGACTTCCTGGAAACACCATATATTTT.

The rearrangement joins TRBV5-1 to TRBJ1-1; TRBD1 aligns across 8 bases. J lost 0 bases, V lost 3 bases, and 7 bases had no gene match. The CDR3 runs 16 residues. The germline V gene encodes CDR1 SGHRS and CDR2 YFSETQ. The CDR3, as DNA: TGCGCCAGCAGCTCCCTGGGACAGGCCATGAACACTGAAGCTTTCTTT. As protein: CASSSLGQAMNTEAFF.

The chain is built from TRBV4-1 and TRBJ2-2; D unclear. The ends were cut back, 4 bases at V and 1 base at J, with 16 bases in the middle. The length of the CDR3 is 17 residues. The V gene's germline CDR1 is MGHRA and CDR2 YSYEKL. The CDR3 DNA follows: TGCGCCAGCAGCCGGGCAGTCTCCCTAAAGAACACCGGGGAGCTGTTTTTT. Its protein product is CASSRAVSLKNTGELFF.

This chain uses TRBV7-2 with TRBJ1-1, with unresolved D. There are 16 residues in the CDR3. Trimming pared 2 bases from V and 13 bases from J, leaving 26 bases between. CDR1 and CDR2 from the germline V gene are SGHTA and FQGNSA. The DNA of the CDR3 is TGTGCCAGCAGCTTATCCCTAGTATTGAGGCATCAATGGAGTTTCTTT. This encodes CASSLSLVLRHQWSFF.

V and J are TRBV7-3 and TRBJ1-4; tentative D call: TRBD1 (6 bases). V was trimmed by 5 bases and J by 8 bases, leaving 18 bases between them. Germline CDR1 SGHTA, CDR2 FQGTGA. The CDR3 extends over 15 amino acids. The CDR3 sequence: CASSNGQTSGEKLFF. DNA of the CDR3: TGTGCCAGCAGCAACGGACAGACGTCCGGAGAAAAACTGTTTTTT.

The CDR3 DNA sequence: TGCAGCGAGAGATCCGGGGGCCTGGAAGCTTTCTTT. It is translated as CSERSGGLEAFF. The J gene is TRBJ1-1, the V gene TRBV29-1, with a tentative D call TRBD1 (6 bases). Trimming shortened V by 7 bases and J by 8 bases, and 17 bases separated the two germline ends. This CDR3 has 12 amino acids. Germline V gene lookup returns CDR1 SQVTM and CDR2 ANQGSEA.

As for this clone: Compared with germline, one end of the junction differs, possibly owing to a read error. CDR3 sequence reads: CASSLLTGGETQYF. The CDR3, as DNA: TGTGCTAGCAGCTTATTGACTGGCGGGGAGACCCAGTACTTC. This chain uses TRBV7-7 with TRBJ2-5; D possibly corresponds to TRBD2 (5 bases). Germline assignment: CDR1 SSHAT and CDR2 FNYEAQ (reference sequence). The CDR3 is made up of 14 amino acids.

The V and J genes are TRBV19 and TRBJ2-1; 13 bases agree with TRBD2. In germline, CDR1 is LNHDA, CDR2 SQIVND (reference sequence). The ends lost 3 bases at V and 6 bases at J; junction bases unmatched: 5. This CDR3 has 16 residues. The CDR3 coding sequence is TGTGCCAGTAGTATGACTAGCGGGGGGACGGGCAATGAGCAGTTCTTC. Translating gives CASSMTSGGTGNEQFF. Filled out from reference TRBV19 and TRBJ2-1, the complete variable domain reads DGGITQSPKYLFRKEGQNVTLSCEQNLNHDAMYWYRQDPGQGLRLIYYSQIVNDFQKGDIAEGYSVSREKKESFPLTVTSAQKNPTAFYLCASSMTSGGTGNEQFFGPGTRLTVL.

This clone occurred a few times. The V call is TRBV10-3, the J call TRBJ1-2; 7 bases fit TRBD1. The CDR3 totals 13 residues. Germline CDR1 and CDR2: ENHRY and SYGVKD. Trimming at V came to 5 bases and at J to 4 bases, leaving 4 bases not matched to a gene. As DNA, the CDR3 is TGTGCCATCAGTCCCGACAGGGCCTATGGCTACACCTTC. Protein: CAISPDRAYGYTF.

The V gene is TRBV15, the J gene TRBJ1-1; a possible D gene is TRBD1 (5 bases). CDR3 length equals 14 residues. V shed 5 bases and J shed 5 bases, with 15 bases lying between them. The V gene's germline CDR1 is LNHNV and CDR2 YYDKDF (reference sequence). This CDR3 is CATSEGYRNTEAFF. In DNA, the CDR3 is TGTGCCACCAGCGAGGGGTATCGCAATACTGAAGCTTTCTTT. The full variable domain, in which reference TRBV15 and TRBJ1-1 provide the parts outside the CDR3, is DAMVIQNPRYQVTQFGKPVTLSCSQTLNHNVMYWYQQKSSQAPKLLFHYYDKDFNNEADTPDNFQSRRPNTSFCFLDIRSPGLGDTAMYLCATSEGYRNTEAFFGQGTRLTVV.

The rearrangement uses TRBV7-2 and TRBJ1-2; a weak D match, TRBD1 (5 bases). With 2 bases removed from V and 6 bases from J, the gap between germline ends came to 16 bases. This CDR3 comprises 15 residues. Per germline, CDR1 SGHTA and CDR2 FQGNSA. As DNA, the CDR3 is TGTGCCAGCAGCTTAATAAATCTGGGAGGGGATGGCTACACCTTC. Translation: CASSLINLGGDGYTF.